This TCR beta chain is drawn from a study of healthy donors' naive CD4 and CD8 T cells. Findings of the study overall: Negatively charged CDR3s marked CD8+ lineage; positively charged CDR3s marked CD4+ lineage.

TCR libraries were built from about 500 ng of total RNA by linear amplification. Each CDR3 protein gets one entry after TCRdb re-called the reads with MiXCR. The table records about 180,000 distinct CDR3 sequences, about 74% of them present only once. Concerning this clonotype: What it recognizes is unknown.

The TCR was taken from a pool of human donors in good health; the sample pools cells from several healthy donors. Sequences were obtained from naive CD4+ and CD8+ T cells sorted from blood, pooled from several donors.

The CDR3 DNA sequence: TGCAGGGAGATCCGGGCCTGCGCCTATAATTCACCCCTCCACTTT. It codes for CREIRACAYNSPLHF. This chain connects TRBV20-1 to TRBJ1-6; D uncertain. Per the germline V gene, CDR1 is DFQATT and CDR2 is SNEGSKA (reference sequence). The CDR3 has 15 amino acids.